The clone carrying this TCR beta chain was counted between two and nine times. Its antigen remains unidentified. Researchers amplified the TCR beta CDR3 regions from RNA transcripts. HTBI primers were employed in a first-round RT-PCR of the TCR CDR3. Each CDR3 protein gets one entry after TCRdb re-called the multiplex PCR reads with MiXCR. The table lists some 210,000 distinct CDR3 sequences, about 15% of them singletons. Out of 10 ml of fresh peripheral blood came the PBMCs. This record comes from a study of T cells in Graves' hyperthyroidism and ophthalmopathy. Study results and limitations: Patients with ophthalmopathy were separated from those with stable hyperthyroidism by a 13 V-J model.

CDR3 length: 17 residues. Per germline, CDR1 MDHEN and CDR2 SYDVKM. The sample comprised blood. The V and J genes are TRBV28 and TRBJ2-7; 8 bases are shared with TRBD1. The DNA matches TRBJ2-1 better at its end, which makes the J call doubtful. The clonotype originates from a man over 45 with Graves' hyperthyroidism. CDR3 in amino acids: CASSLTGALYETYEQFF. The CDR3 DNA reads as TGTGCCAGCTCTTTGACAGGGGCGCTATACGAGACCTACGAGCAGTTCTTC.